This T cell receptor beta chain originates from a study of cytomegalovirus exposure and HLA in healthy donors. General study points: CMV serostatus stood as the only immune exposure information on hand. In a later analysis, at a false discovery rate of 0.05, about 17,000 TCR beta sequences matched HLA alleles. In a later analysis, common viral pathogens appeared linked to several of the most significant clusters.

As concerns this clone: No antigen is known for it.

CDR3 size: 14 residues. The germline V gene encodes CDR1 SGHVS and CDR2 FQNEAQ. Despite likely unrecorded immune exposures, the donors were nominally healthy at the time of sampling. Use of 60 Vbeta and 13 Jbeta primers characterized the PCR. TCRdb keeps only in-frame clones here, not all; method: immunoSEQ multiplex PCR. Of about 120,000 clones listed, 65% to 80% are singletons. The clonotype comes from a man aged 55 to 70 in good health and CMV-seropositive. V and J are TRBV7-8 and TRBJ2-5, with D possibly TRBD1 on 6 matching bases. The tail of the sequence fits TRBJ2-7 better, so the J call may be wrong. Sequenced input: PBMCs. The CDR3 region has the DNA TGTGCCAGCAGCTTACAGGGGAACTCCTACGAGCAGTACTTC. Translating gives CASSLQGNSYEQYF.